This T cell receptor beta chain was identified in a study of post-analysis software for immune sequencing data. General study results and limits: In patients, TRBV5-6, TRBV5-1 and TRBV20-1 belonged to roughly five TRBV segments found more frequently than in controls.

The CDR3 covers 11 residues. V gave up 7 bases and J gave up 7 bases, with 13 bases separating them. In germline, CDR1 is SQVTM, CDR2 ANQGSEA. With regard to this clonotype: The antigen is undetermined.

The authors incorporated unique molecular identifiers into the TCR beta cDNA libraries. TCRdb ran MiXCR on the PCR reads and lists one entry per CDR3 protein. The sample includes about 570,000 distinct CDR3 sequences, 30% to 40% of them seen just once. The sample comprised blood. The chain joins TRBV29-1 to TRBJ1-2; D unclear. This clonotype originated in a girl younger than 18 with multiple sclerosis. CDR3 DNA: TGCAGCGCCGAGCGCCGTTTTGGCTACACCTTC. It is translated as CSAERRFGYTF.